This T cell receptor (beta chain) was captured in a study of blood T cells in healthy people across ages. General observations from the study: Naive CD4+ cells and diversity were both higher in long-lived donors than in aged donors.

Combining a sample-barcoded 5' primer with a J-beta primer mix, a second PCR ran for about 6 to 11 cycles. A template-switch adaptor that had 12 random nucleotides put a tag on each cDNA molecule. TCRdb reanalysed the 5' RACE reads using MiXCR and keeps one entry per CDR3 protein. The table includes roughly 570,000 distinct CDR3 sequences, 27% detected once. Turning to this clonotype: Its antigen is undetermined.

Each sample used at least 6 million PBMCs. There were at least 5.5 micrograms of total RNA extracted from every sample. This CDR3 has 16 amino acids. With 6 bases clipped from V and 7 bases from J, the junction kept 12 bases outside the gene matches. The germline gives CDR1 MGHRA, CDR2 YSYEKL. The TCR comes from a woman aged 65 to 85 in good health. V and J are TRBV4-1 and TRBJ1-6, with 7 bases aligning to TRBD1. The sequencing input was blood. The CDR3 coding sequence is TGCGCCAGCAGTGCAGATGAGCAGGGGGGGAATTCACCCCTCCACTTT. Its protein is CASSADEQGGNSPLHF.